This TCR beta chain was sequenced for a study of blood T cell repertoires in COVID-19. On the study more broadly: The study drew acute and convalescent COVID-19 samples from the United States, Italy and Spain.

Only in-frame clones appear in the TCRdb table, and some are missing; sequencing was by immunoSEQ multiplex PCR. The repertoire holds a few hundred thousand clones, with roughly nine tenths as singletons. This clone has a single count. CDR1 and CDR2 (germline): MNHEY, SMNVEV (reference sequence). V shed 8 bases and J shed 4 bases, with 11 bases lying between them. There are 12 residues in the CDR3. Seattle-derived patients entered the study during active infection and were followed longitudinally. The specimen sequenced was peripheral blood. The clonotype was recovered from a woman in her twenties or thirties with COVID-19, enrolled during active disease. The J gene is TRBJ1-2, the V gene TRBV27; TRBD1 is a possible D gene (6 bases). The CDR3 DNA reads TGTGCCAGCTCACTCAGGGGCTATGGCTACACCTTC. This codes for CASSLRGYGYTF.